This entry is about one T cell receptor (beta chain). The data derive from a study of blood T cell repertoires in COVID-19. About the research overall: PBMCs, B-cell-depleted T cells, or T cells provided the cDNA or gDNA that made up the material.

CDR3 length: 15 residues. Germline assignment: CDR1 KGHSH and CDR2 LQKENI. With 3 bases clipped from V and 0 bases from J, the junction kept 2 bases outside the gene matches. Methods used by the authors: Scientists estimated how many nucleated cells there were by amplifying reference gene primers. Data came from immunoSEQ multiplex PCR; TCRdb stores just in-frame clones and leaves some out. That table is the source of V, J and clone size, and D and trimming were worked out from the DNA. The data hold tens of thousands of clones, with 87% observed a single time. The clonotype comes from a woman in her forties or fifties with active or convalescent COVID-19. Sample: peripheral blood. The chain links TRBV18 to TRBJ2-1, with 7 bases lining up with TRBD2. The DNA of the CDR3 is TGTGCCAGCTCACCCCGCGGGGGCTCCTACAATGAGCAGTTCTTC. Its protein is CASSPRGGSYNEQFF.